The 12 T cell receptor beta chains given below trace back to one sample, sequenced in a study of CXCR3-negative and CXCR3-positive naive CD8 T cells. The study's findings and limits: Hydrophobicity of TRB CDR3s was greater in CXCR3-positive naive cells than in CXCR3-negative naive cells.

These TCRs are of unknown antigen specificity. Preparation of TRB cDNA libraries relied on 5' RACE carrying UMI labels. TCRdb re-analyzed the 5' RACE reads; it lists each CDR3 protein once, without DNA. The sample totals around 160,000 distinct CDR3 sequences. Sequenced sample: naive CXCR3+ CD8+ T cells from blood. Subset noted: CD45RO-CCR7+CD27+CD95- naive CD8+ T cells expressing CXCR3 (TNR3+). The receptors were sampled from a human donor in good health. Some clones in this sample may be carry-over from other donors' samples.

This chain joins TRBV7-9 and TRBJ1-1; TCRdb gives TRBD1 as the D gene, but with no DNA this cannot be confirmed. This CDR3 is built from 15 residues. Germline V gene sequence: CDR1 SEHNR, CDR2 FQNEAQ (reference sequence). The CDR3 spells CASSLDLGLNTEAFF.

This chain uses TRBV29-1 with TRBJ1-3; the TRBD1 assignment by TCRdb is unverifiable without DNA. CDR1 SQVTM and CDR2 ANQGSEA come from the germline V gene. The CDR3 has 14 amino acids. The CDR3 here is CSVYRDASGNTIYF.

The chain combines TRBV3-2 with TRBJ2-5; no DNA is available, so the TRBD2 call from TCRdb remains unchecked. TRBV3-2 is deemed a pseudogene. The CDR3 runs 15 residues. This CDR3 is CASSQERTLWETQYF.

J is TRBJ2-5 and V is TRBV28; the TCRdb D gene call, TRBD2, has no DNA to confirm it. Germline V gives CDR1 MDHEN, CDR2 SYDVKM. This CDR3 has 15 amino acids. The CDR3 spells CASSLLAGGQETQYF.

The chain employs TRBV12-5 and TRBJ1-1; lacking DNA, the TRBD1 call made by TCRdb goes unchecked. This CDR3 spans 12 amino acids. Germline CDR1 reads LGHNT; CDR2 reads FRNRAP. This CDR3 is CASAPTVIEAFF.

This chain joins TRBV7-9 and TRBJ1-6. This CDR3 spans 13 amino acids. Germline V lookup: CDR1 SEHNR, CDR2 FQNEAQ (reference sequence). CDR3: CASSSPSDSPLHF.

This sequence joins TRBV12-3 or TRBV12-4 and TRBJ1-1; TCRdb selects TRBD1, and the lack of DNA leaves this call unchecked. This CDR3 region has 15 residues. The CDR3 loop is CASSLTLQTNTEAFF.

CDR3 in amino acids: CSVVRVGYNEQFF. This chain links TRBV29-1 with TRBJ2-1. Per germline, CDR1 SQVTM and CDR2 ANQGSEA. The CDR3 totals 13 residues.

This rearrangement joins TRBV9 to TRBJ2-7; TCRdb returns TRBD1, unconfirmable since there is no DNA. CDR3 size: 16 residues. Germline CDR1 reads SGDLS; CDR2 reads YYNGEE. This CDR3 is CASGPSSGTVLYEQYF.

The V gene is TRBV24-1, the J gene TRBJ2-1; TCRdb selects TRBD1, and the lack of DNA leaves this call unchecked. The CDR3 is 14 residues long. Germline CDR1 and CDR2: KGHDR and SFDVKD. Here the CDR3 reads CATMDGASYNEQFF.

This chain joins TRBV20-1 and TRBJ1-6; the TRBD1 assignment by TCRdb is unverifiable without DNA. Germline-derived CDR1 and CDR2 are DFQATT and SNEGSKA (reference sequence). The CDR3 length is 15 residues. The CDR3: CSAHPSDRLNSPLHF.

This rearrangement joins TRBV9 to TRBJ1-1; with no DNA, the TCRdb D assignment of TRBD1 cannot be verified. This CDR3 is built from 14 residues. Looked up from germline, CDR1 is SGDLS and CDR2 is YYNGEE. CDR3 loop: CASRLGDLNTEAFF.